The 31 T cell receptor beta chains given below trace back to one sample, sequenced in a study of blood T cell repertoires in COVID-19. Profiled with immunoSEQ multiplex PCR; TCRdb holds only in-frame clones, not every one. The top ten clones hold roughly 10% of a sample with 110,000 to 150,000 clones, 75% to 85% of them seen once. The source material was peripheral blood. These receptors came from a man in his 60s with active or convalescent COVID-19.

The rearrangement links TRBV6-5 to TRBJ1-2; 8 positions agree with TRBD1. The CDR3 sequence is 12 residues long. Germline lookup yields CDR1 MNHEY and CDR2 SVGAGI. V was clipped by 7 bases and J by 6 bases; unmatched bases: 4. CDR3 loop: CASTRTGNGYTF. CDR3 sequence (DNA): TGTGCCAGCACCAGGACAGGGAATGGCTACACCTTC.

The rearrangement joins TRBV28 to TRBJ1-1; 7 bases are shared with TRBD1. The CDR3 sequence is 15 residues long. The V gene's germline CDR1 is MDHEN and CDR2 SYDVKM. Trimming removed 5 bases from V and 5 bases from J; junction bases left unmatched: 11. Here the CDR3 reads CASSRGRQGTTEAFF. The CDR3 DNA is TGTGCCAGCAGTCGCGGGCGACAGGGTACGACTGAAGCTTTCTTT.

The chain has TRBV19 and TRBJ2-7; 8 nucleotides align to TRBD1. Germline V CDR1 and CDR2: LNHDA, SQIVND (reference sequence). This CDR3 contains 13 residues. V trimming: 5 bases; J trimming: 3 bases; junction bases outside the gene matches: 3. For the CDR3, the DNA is TGTGCCAGTAGTTTTGGACAGGGCTACGAGCAGTACGTC. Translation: CASSFGQGYEQYV.

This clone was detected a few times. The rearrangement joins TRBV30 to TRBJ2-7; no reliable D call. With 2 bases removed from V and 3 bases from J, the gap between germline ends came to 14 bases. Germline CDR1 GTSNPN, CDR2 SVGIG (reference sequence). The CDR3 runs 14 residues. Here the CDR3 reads CAWSSQFRVYEQYF. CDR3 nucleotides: TGTGCCTGGAGTTCCCAATTCCGGGTCTACGAGCAGTACTTC.

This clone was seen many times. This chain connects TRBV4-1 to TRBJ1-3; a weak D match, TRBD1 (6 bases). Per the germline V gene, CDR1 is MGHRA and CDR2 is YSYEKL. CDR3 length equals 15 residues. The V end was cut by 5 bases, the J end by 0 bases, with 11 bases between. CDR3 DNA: TGCGCCAGCAGCGTCCGGGACACCTCTGGAAACACCATATATTTT. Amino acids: CASSVRDTSGNTIYF.

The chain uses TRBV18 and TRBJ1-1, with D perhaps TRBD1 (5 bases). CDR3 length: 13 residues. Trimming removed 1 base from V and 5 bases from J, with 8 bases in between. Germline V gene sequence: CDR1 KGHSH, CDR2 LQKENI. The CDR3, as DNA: TGTGCCAGCTCACCACTGGAGGGGACTGAAGCTTTCTTT. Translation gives CASSPLEGTEAFF.

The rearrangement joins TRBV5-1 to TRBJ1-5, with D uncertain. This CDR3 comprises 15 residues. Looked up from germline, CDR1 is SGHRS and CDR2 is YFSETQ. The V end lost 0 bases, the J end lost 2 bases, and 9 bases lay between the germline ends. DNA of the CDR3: TGCGCCAGCAGCTTGGGAGGTTATGGCAATCAGCCCCAGCATTTT. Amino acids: CASSLGGYGNQPQHF.

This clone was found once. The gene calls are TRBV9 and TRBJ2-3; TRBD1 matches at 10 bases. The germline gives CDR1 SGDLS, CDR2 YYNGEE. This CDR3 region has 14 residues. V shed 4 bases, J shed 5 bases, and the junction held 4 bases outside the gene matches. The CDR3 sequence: CASSFRDRGDTQYF. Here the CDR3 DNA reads TGTGCCAGCAGCTTCCGGGACAGGGGAGATACGCAGTATTTT.

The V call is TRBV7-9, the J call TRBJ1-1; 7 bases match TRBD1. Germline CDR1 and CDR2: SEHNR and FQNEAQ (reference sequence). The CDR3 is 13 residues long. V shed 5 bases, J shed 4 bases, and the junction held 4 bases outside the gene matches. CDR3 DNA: TGTGCCAGCAGCGGGGACAGCTTCACTGAAGCTTTCTTT. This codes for CASSGDSFTEAFF.

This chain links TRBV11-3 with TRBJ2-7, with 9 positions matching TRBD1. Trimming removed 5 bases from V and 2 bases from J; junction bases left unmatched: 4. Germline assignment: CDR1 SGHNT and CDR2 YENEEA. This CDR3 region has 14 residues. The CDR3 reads CASSQGTGTYEQYF. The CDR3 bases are TGTGCCAGCAGCCAAGGGACAGGGACCTACGAGCAGTACTTC.

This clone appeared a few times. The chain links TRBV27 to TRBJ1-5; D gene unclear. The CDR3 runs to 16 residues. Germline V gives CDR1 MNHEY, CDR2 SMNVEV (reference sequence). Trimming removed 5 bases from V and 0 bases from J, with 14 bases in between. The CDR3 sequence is CASSQHSTPSNQPQHF. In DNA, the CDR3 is TGTGCCAGCAGTCAGCACTCGACTCCTAGCAATCAGCCCCAGCATTTT.

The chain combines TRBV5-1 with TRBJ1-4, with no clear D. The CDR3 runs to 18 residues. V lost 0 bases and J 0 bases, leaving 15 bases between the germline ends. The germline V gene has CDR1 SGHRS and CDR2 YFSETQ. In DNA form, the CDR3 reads TGCGCCAGCAGCTTGGGGACTACAGCATTATCAACTAATGAAAAACTGTTTTTT. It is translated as CASSLGTTALSTNEKLFF.

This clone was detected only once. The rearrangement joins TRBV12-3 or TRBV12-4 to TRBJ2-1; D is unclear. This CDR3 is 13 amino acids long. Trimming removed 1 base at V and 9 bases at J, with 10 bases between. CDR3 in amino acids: CASSLVSGFEQFF. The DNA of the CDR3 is TGTGCCAGCAGTTTAGTATCAGGTTTTGAGCAGTTCTTC.

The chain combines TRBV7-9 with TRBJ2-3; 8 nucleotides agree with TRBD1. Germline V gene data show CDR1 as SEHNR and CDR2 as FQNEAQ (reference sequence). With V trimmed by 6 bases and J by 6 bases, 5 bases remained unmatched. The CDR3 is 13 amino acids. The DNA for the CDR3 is TGTGCCAGCAGAAGCAGGGGGCTGGATACGCAGTATTTT. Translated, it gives CASRSRGLDTQYF.

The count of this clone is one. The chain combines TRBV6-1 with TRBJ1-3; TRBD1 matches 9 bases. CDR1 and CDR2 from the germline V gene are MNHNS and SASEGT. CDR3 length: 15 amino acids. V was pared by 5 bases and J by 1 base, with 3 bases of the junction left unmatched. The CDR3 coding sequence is TGTGCCAGCAGTCGGGACAGGGAGTCTGGAAACACCATATATTTT. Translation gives CASSRDRESGNTIYF.

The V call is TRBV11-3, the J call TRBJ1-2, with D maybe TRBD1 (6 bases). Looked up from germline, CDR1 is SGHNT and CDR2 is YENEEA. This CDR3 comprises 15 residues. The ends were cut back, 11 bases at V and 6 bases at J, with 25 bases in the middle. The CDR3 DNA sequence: TGTGCCTGCAAGCCACGGAACAGGGAGAAGGATGGCTACACCTTC. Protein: CACKPRNREKDGYTF.

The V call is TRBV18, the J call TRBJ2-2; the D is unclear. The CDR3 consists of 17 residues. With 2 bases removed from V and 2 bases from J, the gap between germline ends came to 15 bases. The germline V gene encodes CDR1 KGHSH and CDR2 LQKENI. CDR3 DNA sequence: TGTGCCAGCTCACCAGGCGGCCTTAAATTTAACACCGGGGAGCTGTTTTTT. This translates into CASSPGGLKFNTGELFF. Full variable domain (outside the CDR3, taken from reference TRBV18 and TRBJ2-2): NAGVMQNPRHLVRRRGQEARLRCSPMKGHSHVYWYRQLPEEGLKFMVYLQKENIIDESGMPKERFSAEFPKEGPSILRIQQVVRGDSAAYFCASSPGGLKFNTGELFFGEGSRLTVL.

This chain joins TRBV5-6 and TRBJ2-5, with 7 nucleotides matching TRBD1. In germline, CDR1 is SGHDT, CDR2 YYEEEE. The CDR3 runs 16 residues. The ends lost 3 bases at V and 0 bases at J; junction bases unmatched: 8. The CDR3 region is CASSYRTGEYQETQYF. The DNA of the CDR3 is TGTGCCAGCAGCTATAGGACAGGAGAGTACCAAGAGACCCAGTACTTC.

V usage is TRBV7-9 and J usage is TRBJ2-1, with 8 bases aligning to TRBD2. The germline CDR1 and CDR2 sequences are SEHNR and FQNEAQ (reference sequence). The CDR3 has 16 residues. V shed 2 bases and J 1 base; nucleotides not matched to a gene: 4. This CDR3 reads CASSLSPSGSYNEQFF. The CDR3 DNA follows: TGTGCCAGCAGCTTATCCCCTAGCGGGTCCTACAATGAGCAGTTCTTC.

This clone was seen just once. For the CDR3, the DNA is TGTGCCAGCAGCTTAACCGGTTATGGCAATCAGCCCCAGCATTTT. Translated, it gives CASSLTGYGNQPQHF. J is TRBJ1-5 and V is TRBV5-8; D not certain. CDR1 and CDR2 from the germline V gene are SGHTS and YDEGEE. The ends were cut back, 2 bases at V and 2 bases at J, with 11 bases in the middle. CDR3 length: 15 amino acids.

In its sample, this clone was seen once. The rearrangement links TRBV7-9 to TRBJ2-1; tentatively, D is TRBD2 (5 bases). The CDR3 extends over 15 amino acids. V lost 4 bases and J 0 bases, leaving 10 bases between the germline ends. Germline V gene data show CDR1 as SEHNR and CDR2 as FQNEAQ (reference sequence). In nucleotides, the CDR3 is TGTGCCAGCAGCTCCCGGAGCGGCTCCTACAATGAGCAGTTCTTC. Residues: CASSSRSGSYNEQFF.

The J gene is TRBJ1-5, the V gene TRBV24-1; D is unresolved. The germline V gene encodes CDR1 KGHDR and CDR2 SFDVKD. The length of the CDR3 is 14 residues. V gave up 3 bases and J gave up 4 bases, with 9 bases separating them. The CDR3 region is CATSDPGGNQPQHF. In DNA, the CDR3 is TGTGCCACCAGTGATCCTGGAGGGAATCAGCCCCAGCATTTT.

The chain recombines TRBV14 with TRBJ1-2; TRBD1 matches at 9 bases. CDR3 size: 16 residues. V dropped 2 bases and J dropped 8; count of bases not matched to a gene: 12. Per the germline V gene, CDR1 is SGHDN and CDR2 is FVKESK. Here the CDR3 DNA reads TGTGCCAGCAGCCAACAGGACAGGGGACCCCTTCGGGGCTACACCTTC. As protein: CASSQQDRGPLRGYTF.

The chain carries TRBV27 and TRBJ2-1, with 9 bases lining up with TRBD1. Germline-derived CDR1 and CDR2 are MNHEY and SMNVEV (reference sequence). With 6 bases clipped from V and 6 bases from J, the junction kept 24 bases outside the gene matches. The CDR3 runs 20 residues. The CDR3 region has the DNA TGTGCCAGCAGGCGGTTTCGCGGCAGCATTGGGGACAGGGATAGCAATGAGCAGTTCTTC. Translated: CASRRFRGSIGDRDSNEQFF.

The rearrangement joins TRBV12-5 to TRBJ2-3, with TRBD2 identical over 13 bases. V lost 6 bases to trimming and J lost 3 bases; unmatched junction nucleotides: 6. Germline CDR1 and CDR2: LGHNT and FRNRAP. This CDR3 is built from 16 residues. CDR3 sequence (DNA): TGTGCTAGTGGCCGAGGACTAGCGGGAGAAACAGATACGCAGTATTTT. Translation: CASGRGLAGETDTQYF.

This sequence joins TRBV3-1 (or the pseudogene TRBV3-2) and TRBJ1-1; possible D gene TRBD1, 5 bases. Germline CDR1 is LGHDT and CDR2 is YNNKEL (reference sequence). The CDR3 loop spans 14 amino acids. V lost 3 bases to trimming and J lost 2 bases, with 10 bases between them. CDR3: CASSHWGDNTEAFF. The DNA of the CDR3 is TGTGCCAGCAGCCACTGGGGGGACAACACTGAAGCTTTCTTT.

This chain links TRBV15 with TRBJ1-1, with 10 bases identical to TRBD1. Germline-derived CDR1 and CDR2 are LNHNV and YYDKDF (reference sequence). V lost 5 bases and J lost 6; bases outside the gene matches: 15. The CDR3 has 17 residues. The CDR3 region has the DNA TGTGCCACCAGCCGCCGGGACAGGGGTTCGGTGCTGTCTGAAGCTTTCTTT. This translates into CATSRRDRGSVLSEAFF.

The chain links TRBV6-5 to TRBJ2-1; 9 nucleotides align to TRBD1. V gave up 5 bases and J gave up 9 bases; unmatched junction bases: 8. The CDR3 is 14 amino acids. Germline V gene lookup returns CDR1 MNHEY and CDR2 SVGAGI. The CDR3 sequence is CASSPGTGLIEQFF. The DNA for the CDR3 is TGTGCCAGCAGTCCCGGGACAGGGCTTATTGAGCAGTTCTTC.

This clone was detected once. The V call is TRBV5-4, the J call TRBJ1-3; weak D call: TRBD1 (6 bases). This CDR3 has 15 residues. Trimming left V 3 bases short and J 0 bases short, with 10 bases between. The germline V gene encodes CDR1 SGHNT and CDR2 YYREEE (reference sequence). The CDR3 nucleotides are TGTGCCAGCAGCTCTGACAGGTCCTCTGGAAACACCATATATTTT. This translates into CASSSDRSSGNTIYF.

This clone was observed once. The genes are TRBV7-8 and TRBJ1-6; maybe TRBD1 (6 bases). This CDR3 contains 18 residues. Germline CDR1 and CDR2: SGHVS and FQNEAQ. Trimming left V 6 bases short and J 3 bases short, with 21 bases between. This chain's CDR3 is CASSLRGLGQLYNSPLHF. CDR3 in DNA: TGTGCCAGCAGTTTAAGGGGGTTGGGGCAACTCTATAATTCACCCCTCCACTTT.

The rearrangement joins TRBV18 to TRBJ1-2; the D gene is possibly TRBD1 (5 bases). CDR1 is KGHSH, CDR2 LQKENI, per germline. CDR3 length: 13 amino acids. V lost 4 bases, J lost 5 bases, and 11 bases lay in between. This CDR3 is CASSLDSFYGYTF. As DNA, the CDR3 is TGTGCCAGCTCACTCGACAGTTTTTATGGCTACACCTTC.